The rows below give T cell receptor beta chains drawn from one sample of a study of Graves' ophthalmopathy and Graves' hyperthyroidism. Each CDR3 protein is one row after TCRdb ran MiXCR on the multiplex PCR reads. The sample has 300,000 or so distinct CDR3 sequences; roughly a sixth are singletons. Sequencing input: peripheral blood. These receptors originate from an adult man with Graves' ophthalmopathy. CDR3s include the opening cysteine and the closing phenylalanine or tryptophan. The D gene is left open where the match is weak. Clone size, where shown, is once, few, many, or a class for clones that have expanded.

v_gene	abundance	d_gene	j_gene	CDR3aa	CDR3nt
TRBV4-1	many	-	TRBJ1-2	CASSQEPGGATNYGYTF	TGCGCCAGCAGCCAAGAACCGGGGGGGGCGACTAACTATGGCTACACCTTC
TRBV12-3/TRBV12-4	-	TRBD2	TRBJ2-7	CASSPKPGLADYEQYF	TGTGCCAGCAGTCCAAAACCGGGACTAGCGGACTACGAGCAGTACTTC
TRBV6-2/TRBV6-3	many	-	TRBJ1-6	CASSYGPEPLHF	TGTGCCAGCAGTTACGGGCCTGAACCACTCCACTTT
TRBV24-1	-	TRBD2	TRBJ2-3	CATSDRGEGGTDTQYF	TGTGCCACCAGTGACCGGGGGGAAGGCGGCACAGATACGCAGTATTTT
TRBV7-2	many	-	TRBJ1-3	CASSLQGKNTIYF	TGTGCCAGCAGCTTACAGGGAAAAAACACCATATATTTT
TRBV15	many	-	TRBJ2-5	CATSRDAEETQYF	TGTGCCACCAGCAGAGATGCAGAGGAGACCCAGTACTTC
TRBV6-5	few	TRBD2	TRBJ2-7	CASSYTSGSHEQYF	TGTGCCAGCAGCTATACTAGCGGGAGCCACGAGCAGTACTTC
TRBV6-5	many	-	TRBJ2-5	CASSGSTTRGETQYF	TGTGCCAGCAGTGGCTCGACAACGAGGGGAGAGACCCAGTACTTC
TRBV6-1	many	TRBD1	TRBJ1-2	CASSQGAPNYGYTF	TGTGCCAGCAGTCAGGGGGCCCCTAACTATGGCTACACCTTC
TRBV6-2/TRBV6-3	many	-	TRBJ1-1	CASSATASNTEAFF	TGTGCCAGCAGTGCCACAGCTTCGAACACTGAAGCTTTCTTT
TRBV5-1	many	-	TRBJ1-5	CASAPMPGNQPQHF	TGCGCCAGCGCCCCAATGCCCGGCAATCAGCCCCAGCATTTT
TRBV2	many	-	TRBJ2-5	CASRGIRAETQYF	TGTGCCAGCCGGGGGATAAGAGCTGAGACCCAGTACTTC
TRBV6-1	many	-	TRBJ1-1	CASRRGENFEAFF	TGTGCCAGCAGACGGGGCGAAAATTTTGAAGCTTTCTTT
TRBV6-2/TRBV6-3	-	TRBD1	TRBJ2-7	CASSYRDSPYEQYF	TGTGCCAGCAGTTACCGGGACAGTCCTTACGAGCAGTACTTC
TRBV20-1	many	-	TRBJ1-5	CSAASDFYQPQHF	TGCAGTGCCGCGTCTGACTTTTATCAGCCCCAGCATTTT
TRBV6-5	-	-	TRBJ2-7	CASSYGLDRSYEQYF	TGTGCCAGCAGTTACGGACTAGACAGGTCCTACGAGCAGTACTTC
TRBV19	many	TRBD1	TRBJ1-2	CASRPPETGFFDYTF	TGTGCCAGTAGACCCCCGGAGACAGGGTTTTTTGACTACACCTTC
TRBV7-8	many	-	TRBJ2-7	CASSLPTSSYEQYF	TGTGCCAGCAGCTTACCCACTAGCTCCTACGAGCAGTACTTC
TRBV20-1	few	-	TRBJ1-1	CSAAHMNTEAFF	TGCAGTGCCGCCCACATGAACACTGAAGCTTTCTTT
TRBV11-2	many	-	TRBJ1-3	CASSRNGYGSGNTIYF	TGTGCCAGCAGTCGGAACGGCTACGGATCGGGAAACACCATATATTTT
TRBV12-3/TRBV12-4	many	TRBD1	TRBJ2-7	CASSQIGQGAYEQYF	TGTGCCAGCAGCCAAATCGGACAGGGAGCCTACGAGCAGTACTTC
TRBV6-2/TRBV6-3	many	TRBD1	TRBJ2-7	CASSYPRRQGRSSYEQYF	TGTGCCAGCAGTTACCCCCGCCGACAGGGGCGAAGCTCCTACGAGCAGTACTTC
TRBV30	many	-	TRBJ2-5	CAWSSPRTQYF	TGTGCCTGGAGTTCCCCACGAACCCAGTACTTC
TRBV24-1	-	-	TRBJ2-2	CATSDLGYTGELFF	TGTGCCACCTCCGACCTGGGCTACACCGGGGAGCTGTTTTTT
TRBV12-3/TRBV12-4	-	TRBD1	TRBJ1-1	CASSLQGGASYTEAFF	TGTGCCAGCAGTTTACAGGGGGGCGCAAGTTACACTGAAGCTTTCTTT
TRBV15	many	-	TRBJ2-2	CATDRTVGDTGELFF	TGTGCCACAGATCGTACAGTTGGGGACACCGGGGAGCTGTTTTTT
TRBV20-1	many	TRBD2	TRBJ2-3	CSANKPPEPGLVEWETQYF	TGCAGTGCTAATAAGCCACCTGAGCCGGGACTAGTGGAATGGGAGACGCAGTATTTT
TRBV28	many	-	TRBJ2-7	CASYQQGQRYEQYF	TGTGCCAGCTATCAACAGGGTCAGCGGTACGAGCAGTACTTC
TRBV6-1	-	-	TRBJ2-4	CASNDGVKKNIQYF	TGTGCCAGCAATGACGGGGTAAAGAAAAACATTCAGTACTTC
TRBV7-8	few	TRBD2	TRBJ2-5	CASSLTGTSVETQYF	TGTGCCAGCAGCCTTACCGGGACTAGCGTTGAGACCCAGTACTTC
TRBV6-1	many	TRBD1	TRBJ2-7	CASSGQGGEQYF	TGTGCCAGCAGCGGACAGGGGGGCGAGCAGTACTTC
TRBV6-1	many	-	TRBJ2-7	CASSEQGRYEQYF	TGTGCCAGCAGTGAACAGGGTAGATACGAGCAGTACTTC
TRBV15	many	TRBD1	TRBJ1-5	CATTHRDRDQPQHF	TGTGCCACCACCCACCGGGACAGAGATCAGCCCCAGCATTTT
TRBV7-2	-	TRBD2	TRBJ2-7	CASSKIAGETYEQYF	TGTGCCAGCAGCAAAATAGCGGGGGAGACTTACGAGCAGTACTTC
TRBV12-3/TRBV12-4	many	TRBD1	TRBJ2-2	CASSLGSGGVTGELFF	TGTGCCAGCAGTTTAGGGTCAGGGGGCGTCACCGGGGAGCTGTTTTTT
TRBV19	few	-	TRBJ2-5	CASSIISKETQYF	TGTGCCAGTAGTATAATTTCTAAAGAGACCCAGTACTTC
TRBV20-1	many	TRBD1	TRBJ2-5	CSARKQGAWRETQYF	TGCAGTGCTAGAAAACAGGGGGCGTGGAGGGAGACCCAGTACTTC
TRBV6-1	many	-	TRBJ1-6	CASFGRDYSPLHF	TGTGCCAGCTTCGGCAGGGATTATTCACCCCTCCACTTT
TRBV7-3	many	TRBD1	TRBJ2-7	CASSPGQGIDEQYF	TGTGCCAGCAGCCCGGGACAGGGAATTGACGAGCAGTACTTC
TRBV6-1	once	-	TRBJ1-5	CASSEAAQIPNQPQHF	TGTGCCAGCAGTGAAGCCGCTCAGATCCCCAATCAGCCCCAGCATTTT
TRBV29-1	many	-	TRBJ2-4	CSGGPGPNIQYF	TGCAGCGGCGGGCCGGGGCCAAACATTCAGTACTTC
TRBV6-1	many	-	TRBJ2-7	CASMRAARAGVYEQYF	TGTGCCAGCATGAGAGCTGCCAGGGCTGGCGTGTACGAGCAGTACTTC
TRBV30	many	-	TRBJ1-2	CAGIGGMGSNYGYTF	TGTGCCGGAATAGGGGGTATGGGATCCAACTATGGCTACACCTTC
TRBV2	many	-	TRBJ2-7	CASTEGSGTYEQYF	TGTGCCAGCACTGAGGGTAGCGGAACCTACGAGCAGTACTTC
TRBV19	many	-	TRBJ2-2	CASRPGFRGGELFF	TGTGCCAGTAGACCGGGGTTTCGTGGCGGGGAGCTGTTTTTT
TRBV15	many	TRBD1	TRBJ2-4	CATSAGIAGGWSKNIQYF	TGTGCCACCAGCGCTGGGATTGCAGGGGGCTGGTCCAAAAACATTCAGTACTTC
TRBV15	-	TRBD1	TRBJ2-7	CATSRDDRGSYEQYF	TGTGCCACCAGCAGAGATGACAGGGGCTCCTACGAGCAGTACTTC
TRBV12-3/TRBV12-4	many	-	TRBJ1-5	CASSLGQQGSQPQHF	TGTGCCAGCAGTTTAGGTCAGCAGGGGAGTCAGCCCCAGCATTTT
TRBV25-1	many	TRBD2	TRBJ2-1	CASSERGGPYNEQFF	TGTGCCAGCAGTGAGCGGGGGGGTCCTTACAATGAGCAGTTCTTC
TRBV27	many	TRBD1	TRBJ1-1	CASSLSSGAGGLNTEAFF	TGTGCCAGCAGTTTATCGTCTGGGGCAGGGGGCTTGAACACTGAAGCTTTCTTT
TRBV6-5	many	TRBD1	TRBJ2-5	CASSYPGQGQETQYF	TGTGCCAGCAGTTACCCCGGACAGGGTCAAGAGACCCAGTACTTC
TRBV10-3	many	TRBD1	TRBJ1-2	CAIRVTGGRGYTF	TGTGCCATCAGGGTCACAGGGGGCCGGGGCTACACCTTC
TRBV6-1	few	TRBD2	TRBJ2-5	CASSEGAGVGVETQYF	TGTGCCAGCAGTGAAGGGGCGGGAGTTGGAGTAGAGACCCAGTACTTC
TRBV18	-	-	TRBJ2-7	CASSQLGASYEQYF	TGTGCCAGCTCACAACTCGGGGCTTCCTACGAGCAGTACTTC
TRBV12-3/TRBV12-4	-	TRBD1	TRBJ1-1	CASSATGEAKAFF	TGTGCCAGCAGTGCGACAGGGGAAGCAAAAGCTTTCTTT
TRBV29-1	many	-	TRBJ1-1	CSVEMGWDTEAFF	TGCAGCGTTGAAATGGGGTGGGACACTGAAGCTTTCTTT
TRBV6-5	many	TRBD1	TRBJ1-2	CASSTGVVDGYTF	TGTGCCAGCAGTACAGGGGTTGTAGATGGCTACACCTTC
TRBV6-1	many	TRBD1	TRBJ1-1	CASSVQGVITEAFF	TGTGCCAGCAGTGTCCAGGGGGTAATCACTGAAGCTTTCTTT
TRBV7-8	many	-	TRBJ2-7	CASSLIGRWNEQYF	TGTGCCAGCAGCTTAATTGGGCGATGGAACGAGCAGTACTTC
TRBV12-3/TRBV12-4	many	TRBD1	TRBJ1-1	CASRPGTGGRMNTEAFF	TGTGCCAGCAGACCCGGGACAGGGGGCCGAATGAACACTGAAGCTTTCTTT